The subject of this entry is one TCR beta chain. The clone's antigen remains unknown. Per-base quality was not reported, and no clone a single base away is much larger than it. This entry comes from a study of cytomegalovirus exposure and HLA in healthy donors (dated by TCRdb to 2017 to 2019). Looking at the study overall: A later analysis indicated that the 120 or so validation repertoires were generated on the platform also employed for the roughly 730 repertoires of the first cohort. The study aimed to test whether cataloging public T cell receptors could reveal signatures of past pathogen exposure. In addition to the first cohort of 666 subjects, a separate validation cohort of over 90 different subjects was used. To predict cytomegalovirus infection status, the study combined high-throughput TCR immunosequencing, statistical association of individual TCRs with disease status, and machine learning. What the study reported, not specific to this receptor: According to the authors, the approach could potentially be generalized to other disease states and immunological phenotypes. Cytomegalovirus status was reported to be diagnosed by the classifier with high specificity and sensitivity in both the original and validation cohorts. Most TCR sequences were observed very rarely across donors, whereas some public TCRs were present in many individuals. The validation cohort had no HLA typing available for a later analysis, so co-occurrence within that cohort was assessed over all 120 or so repertoires. In vitro tests confirmed that a few of the cytomegalovirus-associated TCR beta chains recognize cytomegalovirus antigens. In a later analysis, TCRs clustered in the first cohort were found to also tend to co-occur in the roughly 130 validation repertoires, with 94% of cluster scores above 0. The study gave a list of under 200 TCR beta chains associated with cytomegalovirus.

The CDR3 starts with the cysteine, ends with the phenylalanine, and has 16 residues. Kept here is only the CDR3 DNA, which spans 48 bases and is read in frame from base 1. For CDR1 and CDR2, the germline V gene (reference sequence) lists MNHEY and SMNVEV. V is pared back by 7 bases and J by 5 bases, with 20 bases lying between the germline termini. Donors formed part of the validation cohort, which comprised about 130 subjects and was distinct from the first cohort of under 850 subjects. Library preparation employed the immunoSEQ multiplex PCR assay. Regarding the original processing steps: A statistical classification framework was built to diagnose cytomegalovirus status from the catalog of TCR beta chain sequences. TCRdb retrieved this table from immuneACCESS and kept in-frame rearrangements only. Not all clones are present; in checked studies, unresolved V genes account for under half, and no reason is known for the remainder. Clone size and the V and J calls come from that table; the DNA yielded D and trimming. A total of under 200,000 clones appear in this sample, about 86% of them only once. The ten most abundant clones make up roughly 6% of the sample.

The chain was built from TRBV27 and TRBJ2-2, and possibly TRBD2, on 5 matching bases. This TCR derives from a woman in her 30s in good health and CMV-seronegative. The material sequenced was PBMCs. Here is the DNA: TGTGCCAGCACACCCTTAAGGACTGGCGGAACCGGGGAGCTGTTTTTT. Translated, it reads CASTPLRTGGTGELFF.